A single sample gave rise to the 29 T cell receptor beta chains below, sequenced in a study of T-cell reconstitution after alpha-beta-depleted transplantation in children. Construction of the TCRbeta library involved unique molecular identifiers. Each CDR3 protein gets one entry after TCRdb re-called the PCR reads with MiXCR. The sample records approximately 520,000 distinct CDR3 sequences, approximately 29% being singletons. Source: PBMCs from the stem cell graft donor, taken from the stem cell graft. The receptor source for this set is a human donor who donated a stem cell graft to a child with aplastic anemia.

This clonotype occurred a few times. V is TRBV27 and J is TRBJ2-7; TRBD1 might be the D (6 bases). This CDR3 spans 12 amino acids. Trimming stripped 3 bases from V and 5 bases from J, with 8 bases between. Germline CDR1 MNHEY, CDR2 SMNVEV (reference sequence). Here the CDR3 reads CASSLNRDEQYF. The CDR3, as DNA: TGTGCCAGCAGTTTGAACAGGGACGAGCAGTACTTC.

The chain combines TRBV20-1 with TRBJ2-5, with 7 nucleotides matching TRBD1. J lost 2 bases, V lost 4 bases, and 1 base had no gene match. CDR3 length equals 12 residues. The germline CDR1 and CDR2 sequences are DFQATT and SNEGSKA (reference sequence). In DNA form, the CDR3 reads TGCAGTGCTACGGGACAGCAAGAGACCCAGTACTTC. Protein: CSATGQQETQYF.

The CDR3 region is CASRTSGMVQETQYF. CDR3 in DNA: TGTGCCAGCAGGACTAGCGGGATGGTGCAGGAGACCCAGTACTTC. The rearrangement uses TRBV7-2 and TRBJ2-5, with 11 bases matching TRBD2. Germline-derived CDR1 and CDR2 are SGHTA and FQGNSA. With V trimmed by 6 bases and J by 5 bases, 8 bases remained unmatched. The CDR3 runs to 15 residues.

This clonotype has just a few counts. This chain joins TRBV24-1 and TRBJ2-3, with TRBD2 identical over 9 bases. Germline CDR1 reads KGHDR; CDR2 reads SFDVKD. There are 16 residues in the CDR3. With 1 base clipped from V and 0 bases from J, the junction kept 1 base outside the gene matches. The CDR3 sequence is CATSDFTSGSTDTQYF. CDR3 sequence (DNA): TGTGCCACCAGTGATTTTACTAGCGGGAGCACAGATACGCAGTATTTT.

The rearrangement joins TRBV13 to TRBJ2-2; TRBD1 aligns across 7 bases. The V gene end was trimmed by 7 bases and the J gene end by 3 bases; junction bases not matched to a gene: 5. Germline-derived CDR1 and CDR2 are PRHDT and FYEKMQ (reference sequence). The CDR3 is 14 residues long. CDR3 amino acids: CASTRGLDTGELFF. In DNA, the CDR3 is TGTGCCAGCACCAGGGGGTTGGACACCGGGGAGCTGTTTTTT.

This clonotype was observed a handful of times. The chain joins TRBV6-1 to TRBJ2-1, with D perhaps given as TRBD1 or TRBD2 (5 bases each). Germline V gives CDR1 MNHNS, CDR2 SASEGT. This CDR3 has 14 amino acids. V lost 5 bases to trimming and J lost 3 bases, with 11 bases between them. The DNA for the CDR3 is TGTGCCAGCAGTCGATTGGGGGACTACAATGAGCAGTTCTTC. It specifies CASSRLGDYNEQFF.

The rearrangement links TRBV20-1 to TRBJ1-5; D gene ambiguous. The V end lost 2 bases, the J end lost 9 bases, and 20 bases lay between the germline ends. Germline V lookup: CDR1 DFQATT, CDR2 SNEGSKA (reference sequence). CDR3 length: 15 amino acids. The CDR3 DNA is TGCAGTGCTAGACTTTTTGACGAGATGATTCGGCCCCAGCATTTT. Its translation: CSARLFDEMIRPQHF.

The CDR3 sequence is CASHNPGQLEAFF. The CDR3 nucleotides are TGTGCCAGTCACAATCCGGGACAGCTTGAAGCTTTCTTT. The chain has TRBV12-3 or TRBV12-4 and TRBJ1-1; TRBD1 matches 7 bases. The J segment lost 7 bases and the V segment lost 9 bases, leaving 11 bases of the junction unmatched. This CDR3 has 13 amino acids.

This clonotype has more than one count but fewer than ten. The V and J genes are TRBV27 and TRBJ1-5; possibly TRBD1 for D (6 bases). CDR1 and CDR2 (germline): MNHEY, SMNVEV (reference sequence). V lost 5 bases, J lost 5 bases, and 13 bases lay in between. This CDR3 has 14 residues. Written as DNA, the CDR3 is TGTGCCAGCAGTCTGAAGGGGGGGGATCAGCCCCAGCATTTT. Its translation is CASSLKGGDQPQHF.

This clonotype has just a few counts. This chain uses TRBV10-1 with TRBJ2-3, with TRBD2 as a possible D gene (6 bases). The CDR3 is 16 residues long. The germline gives CDR1 WNHNN, CDR2 SYGVQD (reference sequence). The V end lost 3 bases, the J end lost 5 bases, and 18 bases lay between the germline ends. The CDR3 sequence: CASSEKGLPGRDTQYF. CDR3 in DNA: TGCGCCAGCAGTGAAAAGGGACTCCCCGGGAGAGATACGCAGTATTTT.

The CDR3, as DNA: TGTGCCAGCAGTCTACCCGGGTGGGGGAGTGAGCAGTTCTTC. Its translation: CASSLPGWGSEQFF. The chain links TRBV6-5 to TRBJ2-1; perhaps D is TRBD1 or TRBD2 (5 bases each). This CDR3 region has 14 residues. Trimming cost V 5 bases and J 9 bases, with 17 bases left between them. CDR1 MNHEY and CDR2 SVGAGI come from the germline V gene.

The chain links TRBV20-1 to TRBJ1-2; D is possibly TRBD1 (6 bases). In germline, CDR1 is DFQATT, CDR2 SNEGSKA (reference sequence). V was cut by 3 bases and J by 6 bases, with 17 bases left in between. The CDR3 covers 14 residues. The DNA of the CDR3 is TGCAGTGCTAGGCCCTTACAGGGAGACCATGGCTACACCTTC. As protein: CSARPLQGDHGYTF.

The table lists this clonotype with a few counts. V usage is TRBV12-3 or TRBV12-4 and J usage is TRBJ1-2; D is perhaps TRBD1 (6 bases). The CDR3 is made up of 14 amino acids. V was cut by 5 bases and J by 4 bases, with 14 bases left in between. CDR3 residues: CASSGQGMGYGYTF. CDR3 DNA: TGTGCCAGCAGTGGGCAGGGGATGGGCTATGGCTACACCTTC.

This chain connects TRBV9 to TRBJ2-7, with D perhaps being TRBD1 or TRBD2 (7 bases each). The V gene lost 7 bases and the J gene lost 4 bases, with 15 bases spanning the gap. CDR1 is SGDLS, CDR2 YYNGEE, per germline. CDR3 length: 13 residues. CDR3 sequence reads: CASGPRGGYEQYF. The DNA for the CDR3 is TGTGCCAGCGGCCCCAGGGGGGGGTACGAGCAGTACTTC.

In nucleotides, the CDR3 is TGTGCCTGGATGCCCGGACCCAACACAGATACGCAGTATTTT. It encodes CAWMPGPNTDTQYF. The chain carries TRBV30 and TRBJ2-3; D is ambiguous. Germline V CDR1 and CDR2: GTSNPN, SVGIG (reference sequence). CDR3 size: 14 residues. The V gene lost 4 bases and the J gene lost 2 bases, with 13 bases spanning the gap.

CDR3 region: CASSASPSGISQNTGELFF. Here the CDR3 DNA reads TGTGCCAGCAGCGCCTCCCCCTCAGGGATCTCACAGAACACCGGGGAGCTGTTTTTT. V usage is TRBV9 and J usage is TRBJ2-2; D might be TRBD1 (5 bases). Germline values: CDR1 SGDLS, CDR2 YYNGEE. The ends were cut back, 3 bases at V and 1 base at J, with 22 bases in the middle. CDR3 length equals 19 residues. Supplemented by reference TRBV9 and TRBJ2-2, the full variable domain reads DSGVTQTPKHLITATGQRVTLRCSPRSGDLSVYWYQQSLDQGLQFLIQYYNGEERAKGNILERFSAQQFPDLHSELNLSSLELGDSALYFCASSASPSGISQNTGELFFGEGSRLTVL.

The rearrangement uses TRBV7-2 and TRBJ1-3; D unresolved. The CDR3 is 15 amino acids. CDR1 is SGHTA and CDR2 is FQGNSA in the germline V gene. Trimming left V 2 bases short and J 2 bases short, with 10 bases between. DNA of the CDR3: TGTGCCAGCAGCTTATCCGGGCTCCCTGGAAACACCATATATTTT. It yields the protein CASSLSGLPGNTIYF. Based on the CDR3 plus reference TRBV7-2 and TRBJ1-3, the full variable domain is GAGVSQSPSNKVTEKGKDVELRCDPISGHTALYWYRQSLGQGLEFLIYFQGNSAPDKSGLPSDRFSAERTGGSVSTLTIQRTQQEDSAVYLCASSLSGLPGNTIYFGEGSWLTVV.

This clonotype showed up just a few times. V is TRBV7-8 and J is TRBJ1-2, with no clear D. CDR3 length: 16 amino acids. The germline V and J ends were trimmed by 0 bases and 2 bases, with 13 bases remaining between them. Germline V gene sequence: CDR1 SGHVS, CDR2 FQNEAQ. The DNA of the CDR3 is TGTGCCAGCAGCTTAGCGCGAACTTTGATGAACTATGGCTACACCTTC. It codes for CASSLARTLMNYGYTF.

Only a few counts were recorded for this clonotype. The chain uses TRBV12-3 or TRBV12-4 and TRBJ1-4; D is possibly TRBD1 (5 bases). V lost 3 bases to trimming and J lost 6 bases, with 11 bases between them. The CDR3 consists of 14 residues. The DNA of the CDR3 is TGTGCCAGCAGTTTGACCGGGACGGATGAAAAACTGTTTTTT. It yields the protein CASSLTGTDEKLFF.

The V call is TRBV12-3 or TRBV12-4, the J call TRBJ2-7; D unresolved. The CDR3 has 13 residues. Deletions cut 5 bases from V and 2 bases from J, with 10 bases between. The CDR3 here is CASSPTVAYEQYF. The DNA for the CDR3 is TGTGCCAGCAGTCCGACGGTCGCCTACGAGCAGTACTTC.

The rearrangement uses TRBV20-1 and TRBJ2-2; D call uncertain. The CDR3 extends over 13 amino acids. CDR1 DFQATT and CDR2 SNEGSKA come from the germline V gene (reference sequence). V was cut by 6 bases and J by 1 base, with 9 bases left in between. The CDR3 spells CSAGVQNTGELFF. In DNA form, the CDR3 reads TGCAGTGCCGGTGTTCAGAACACCGGGGAGCTGTTTTTT.

V is TRBV9 and J is TRBJ1-1, with unresolved D. Trimming stripped 0 bases from V and 4 bases from J, with 7 bases between. The CDR3 extends over 13 amino acids. Germline CDR1 reads SGDLS; CDR2 reads YYNGEE. The CDR3 DNA reads as TGTGCCAGCAGCGTAGTTGGGTCCACTGAAGCTTTCTTT. Its translation is CASSVVGSTEAFF.

This clonotype has a handful of counts. This chain uses TRBV15 with TRBJ2-1; 7 bases line up with TRBD2. The CDR3 runs to 15 residues. V was pared by 1 base and J by 1 base, with 1 base of the junction left unmatched. Germline lookup yields CDR1 LNHNV and CDR2 YYDKDF (reference sequence). This CDR3 is CATSRARGSYNEQFF. For the CDR3, the DNA is TGTGCCACCAGCAGAGCGCGGGGGTCCTACAATGAGCAGTTCTTC. The complete variable domain, with remaining parts taken from reference TRBV15 and TRBJ2-1, reads DAMVIQNPRYQVTQFGKPVTLSCSQTLNHNVMYWYQQKSSQAPKLLFHYYDKDFNNEADTPDNFQSRRPNTSFCFLDIRSPGLGDTAMYLCATSRARGSYNEQFFGPGTRLTVL.

This clonotype was counted between two and nine times. This sequence joins TRBV6-5 and TRBJ1-6; unclear D gene. Germline CDR1 and CDR2: MNHEY and SVGAGI. This CDR3 spans 13 amino acids. V lost 3 bases and J 7 bases, leaving 7 bases between the germline ends. In DNA form, the CDR3 reads TGTGCCAGCAGTTATAGCACGAATTCACCCCTCCACTTT. It is translated as CASSYSTNSPLHF.

This clonotype was counted only a few times. This chain uses TRBV29-1 with TRBJ1-2, with D possibly being TRBD1 (5 bases). Germline loops: CDR1 SQVTM, CDR2 ANQGSEA. V was trimmed by 4 bases and J by 8 bases, leaving 14 bases between them. The length of the CDR3 is 12 residues. CDR3: CSVGETGVGYTF. For the CDR3, the DNA is TGCAGCGTTGGAGAAACAGGTGTCGGCTACACCTTC.

The J gene is TRBJ2-3, the V gene TRBV30, with 10 positions matching TRBD1. CDR1 is GTSNPN and CDR2 is SVGIG in the germline V gene (reference sequence). V lost 0 bases, J lost 6 bases, and 6 bases stayed unmatched. There are 15 residues in the CDR3. The CDR3 is CAWSVGTGEWDTQYF. The CDR3 DNA reads TGTGCCTGGAGTGTCGGGACAGGGGAATGGGATACGCAGTATTTT.

The chain couples TRBV6-5 to TRBJ2-1; D might be TRBD1 or TRBD2, each matching 5 bases. Germline V gene lookup returns CDR1 MNHEY and CDR2 SVGAGI. The CDR3 is made up of 17 amino acids. Trimming cost V 0 bases and J 1 base, with 13 bases left between them. CDR3 in amino acids: CASSYSKGTESYNEQFF. For the CDR3, the DNA is TGTGCCAGCAGTTACTCGAAGGGGACGGAATCCTACAATGAGCAGTTCTTC.

CDR3 sequence reads: CAISETGTPYNEQFF. The CDR3 coding sequence is TGTGCCATCAGTGAAACAGGGACACCCTACAATGAGCAGTTCTTC. This chain links TRBV10-3 with TRBJ2-1, with D possibly TRBD1 on 6 matching bases. Germline V gives CDR1 ENHRY, CDR2 SYGVKD. The CDR3 runs to 15 residues. V was pared by 3 bases and J by 2 bases, with 11 bases between.

The chain employs TRBV27 and TRBJ1-2; 8 nucleotides line up with TRBD1. The CDR3 spans 14 residues. Unmatched junction bases numbered 1, after V lost 3 bases and J lost 1 base. Looked up from germline, CDR1 is MNHEY and CDR2 is SMNVEV (reference sequence). The CDR3 is CASSFDRGNYGYTF. DNA for the CDR3: TGTGCCAGCAGTTTCGACAGGGGTAACTATGGCTACACCTTC.